These 14 T cell receptor beta chains originate from one sample sequenced in a study of shared T cell receptors in the human thymus. The protocol was immunoSEQ multiplex PCR, while the TCRdb copy is restricted to in-frame clones and leaves out a portion. The sample lists approximately 760,000 clones; approximately 83% were seen once. These records were also assigned to another study, of human thymus T cells.

The sequenced material came from thymocytes. The receptors originated from a girl younger than two with a congenital heart defect.

CDR3: CASSQAPVRVNTEAFF. The CDR3 DNA is TGCGCCAGCAGCCAAGCGCCGGTCAGGGTGAACACTGAAGCTTTCTTT. V gene TRBV4-1 combines with J gene TRBJ1-1, with D tentatively TRBD1 (5 bases). This CDR3 region has 16 residues. V lost 1 base, J lost 0 bases, and 12 bases lay in between. Germline CDR1 reads MGHRA; CDR2 reads YSYEKL.

The chain employs TRBV4-1 and TRBJ2-5; 8 positions agree with TRBD1. The CDR3 length is 18 residues. Germline values: CDR1 MGHRA, CDR2 YSYEKL. V lost 1 base and J lost 4; bases outside the gene matches: 14. CDR3 nucleotide sequence: TGCGCCAGCAGCCAAGTTCGGGGCAGGGGGCTGGCGGGAGAGACCCAGTACTTC. Translating gives CASSQVRGRGLAGETQYF.

This chain uses TRBV30 with TRBJ2-2, with TRBD1 matching 10 bases. Trimming at V came to 4 bases and at J to 4 bases, leaving 3 bases not matched to a gene. The germline gives CDR1 GTSNPN, CDR2 SVGIG (reference sequence). This CDR3 has 14 residues. The CDR3 nucleotides read TGTGCCTGGAAGGGACAGGGGTTCACCGGGGAGCTGTTTTTT. As protein: CAWKGQGFTGELFF.

The table lists this clone with a few counts. V and J are TRBV5-1 and TRBJ1-6; TRBD1 aligns across 9 bases. The CDR3 length is 15 residues. Germline V lookup: CDR1 SGHRS, CDR2 YFSETQ. V was pared by 3 bases and J by 9 bases, with 7 bases of the junction left unmatched. The CDR3 spells CASSSRRDRASPLHF. The CDR3, as DNA: TGCGCCAGCAGCTCACGGCGGGACAGGGCTTCACCCCTCCACTTT.

The chain carries TRBV9 and TRBJ1-2; D possibly corresponds to TRBD1 (5 bases). The V gene lost 4 bases and the J gene lost 8 bases, with 18 bases spanning the gap. The germline V gene encodes CDR1 SGDLS and CDR2 YYNGEE. CDR3 length: 14 amino acids. The CDR3 spells CASSPRVREVGYTF. CDR3 DNA sequence: TGTGCCAGCAGCCCCCGGGTCAGGGAGGTGGGCTACACCTTC.

The chain uses TRBV28 and TRBJ2-3; 9 nucleotides line up with TRBD1. Trimming took 6 bases from V and 1 from J; bases not matched to a gene: 20. The CDR3 consists of 20 residues. Germline loops: CDR1 MDHEN, CDR2 SYDVKM. CDR3: CASSSYRGPLSGARTDTQYF. The DNA of the CDR3 is TGTGCCAGCAGCTCCTACAGGGGGCCCTTATCGGGGGCCCGCACAGATACGCAGTATTTT.

The chain couples TRBV5-6 to TRBJ1-1; D remains unclear. The V gene's germline CDR1 is SGHDT and CDR2 YYEEEE. V lost 4 bases, J lost 6 bases, and 13 bases lay in between. The CDR3 contains 13 residues. The CDR3 here is CASSPGRAAEAFF. The CDR3 nucleotides read TGTGCCAGCAGCCCGGGGAGGGCGGCTGAAGCTTTCTTT. The full variable domain, rest sourced from reference TRBV5-6 and TRBJ1-1, is DAGVTQSPTHLIKTRGQQVTLRCSPKSGHDTVSWYQQALGQGPQFIFQYYEEEERQRGNFPDRFSGHQFPNYSSELNVNALLLGDSALYLCASSPGRAAEAFFGQGTRLTVV.

This clone was found once. V usage is TRBV28 and J usage is TRBJ1-3; 10 nucleotides align to TRBD1. V dropped 5 bases and J dropped 1; count of bases not matched to a gene: 8. This CDR3 region has 17 residues. Per the germline V gene, CDR1 is MDHEN and CDR2 is SYDVKM. The CDR3 is CASSTPWTGGSGNTIYF. CDR3 coding DNA: TGTGCCAGCAGTACCCCCTGGACAGGGGGATCTGGAAACACCATATATTTT.

V gene TRBV6-6 combines with J gene TRBJ2-3, with a possible D match to TRBD2 (7 bases). Trimming took off 3 bases at V and 8 bases at J, with 18 bases between the two ends. The CDR3 runs 15 residues. From germline, CDR1 is MNHNY and CDR2 SVGAGI (reference sequence). The CDR3 sequence: CASSYRGGVKGTQYF. The CDR3 nucleotides read TGTGCCAGCAGTTATAGGGGGGGTGTCAAAGGTACGCAGTATTTT.

CDR3 region: CASSLSGGGTGKIEDTQYF. The CDR3 DNA follows: TGTGCCAGCAGCCTCTCCGGGGGCGGGACAGGGAAGATTGAGGATACGCAGTATTTT. The chain has TRBV14 and TRBJ2-3, with TRBD1 identical over 9 bases. Trimming cost V 4 bases and J 6 bases; bases outside gene matches: 20. Germline CDR1 SGHDN, CDR2 FVKESK. This CDR3 has 19 amino acids.

J is TRBJ2-5 and V is TRBV7-2; 9 bases align to TRBD1. Germline V gene data show CDR1 as SGHTA and CDR2 as FQGNSA. Losses at the gene ends were 5 bases for V and 6 bases for J; bases not matched to a gene: 13. The CDR3 length is 16 residues. This CDR3 reads CASSNRGREHSKTQYF. DNA of the CDR3: TGTGCCAGCAGCAACAGGGGGCGCGAACATTCGAAGACCCAGTACTTC. Together with reference TRBV7-2 and TRBJ2-5, the CDR3 gives the full variable domain: GAGVSQSPSNKVTEKGKDVELRCDPISGHTALYWYRQSLGQGLEFLIYFQGNSAPDKSGLPSDRFSAERTGGSVSTLTIQRTQQEDSAVYLCASSNRGREHSKTQYFGPGTRLLVL.

This clone was recorded only once. The chain carries TRBV27 and TRBJ1-1; TRBD1 aligns across 7 bases. Germline trimming cut 3 bases from V and 9 bases from J; bases unmatched to any gene: 10. The CDR3 spans 14 residues. Germline values: CDR1 MNHEY, CDR2 SMNVEV (reference sequence). Here the CDR3 DNA reads TGTGCCAGCAGTTTGCGTCCAGGGGGGCAGCAAGCTTTCTTT. Protein product: CASSLRPGGQQAFF.

The chain links TRBV10-2 to TRBJ2-7, with 9 bases identical to TRBD2. The CDR3 loop spans 14 amino acids. V was pared by 6 bases and J by 1 base, with 4 bases of the junction left unmatched. Germline CDR1 reads WSHSY; CDR2 reads SAAADI. In nucleotides, the CDR3 is TGCGCCAGCAGAGATCTAGCGGGGTCCTACGAGCAGTACTTC. Encoded protein: CASRDLAGSYEQYF.

J is TRBJ2-1 and V is TRBV10-3; a weak D match, TRBD1 (6 bases). V lost 10 bases to trimming and J lost 6 bases, with 13 bases between them. The CDR3 spans 12 residues. From germline, CDR1 is ENHRY and CDR2 SYGVKD. CDR3 protein: CASLGAFNEQFF. CDR3 nucleotide sequence: TGTGCCAGTCTGGGGGCCTTCAATGAGCAGTTCTTC.